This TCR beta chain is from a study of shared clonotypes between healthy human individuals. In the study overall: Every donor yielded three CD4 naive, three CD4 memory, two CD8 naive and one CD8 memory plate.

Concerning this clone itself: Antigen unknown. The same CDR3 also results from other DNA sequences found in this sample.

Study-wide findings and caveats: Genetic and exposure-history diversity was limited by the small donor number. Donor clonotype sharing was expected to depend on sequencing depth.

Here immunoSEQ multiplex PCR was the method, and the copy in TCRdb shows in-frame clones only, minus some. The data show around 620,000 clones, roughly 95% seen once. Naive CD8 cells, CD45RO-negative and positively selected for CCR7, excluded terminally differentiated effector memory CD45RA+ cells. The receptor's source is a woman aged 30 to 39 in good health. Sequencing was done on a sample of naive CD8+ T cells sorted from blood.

In DNA form, the CDR3 reads TGTGCCAGCAGCTTGGGACTAGCGGGGAACACCGGGGAGCTGTTTTTT. It yields the protein CASSLGLAGNTGELFF. V usage is TRBV5-6 and J usage is TRBJ2-2; TRBD2 matches 10 bases. From germline, CDR1 is SGHDT and CDR2 YYEEEE. The V gene end was trimmed by 0 bases and the J gene end by 1 base; junction bases not matched to a gene: 0. This CDR3 region has 16 residues.